These 15 T cell receptor beta chains came from one sample sequenced in a study of technical replicates of blood from a few donors. Some clones are missing from TCRdb's copy, which holds only in-frame ones; the method was immunoSEQ multiplex PCR. The sample records 65,000 to 95,000 clones, around 97% being singletons. Sequencing was carried out using T cells isolated from PBMCs. These receptor sequences come from a human donor in good health.

The chain links TRBV13 to TRBJ2-3, with unresolved D. The CDR3 is made up of 11 amino acids. V was shortened by 5 bases and J by 4 bases, with 4 bases between the two germline ends. CDR1 PRHDT and CDR2 FYEKMQ come from the germline V gene (reference sequence). The CDR3 protein is CASSLADTQYF. As DNA, the CDR3 is TGTGCCAGCAGCCTTGCAGATACGCAGTATTTT.

The chain has TRBV28 and TRBJ1-2; D is unresolved. The ends were cut back, 2 bases at V and 6 bases at J, with 10 bases in the middle. This CDR3 comprises 13 residues. In germline, CDR1 is MDHEN, CDR2 SYDVKM. This chain's CDR3 is CASSLGNMDGYTF. In DNA form, the CDR3 reads TGTGCCAGCAGTTTAGGCAATATGGATGGCTACACCTTC.

The chain uses TRBV11-2 and TRBJ2-7; D perhaps matches TRBD2 (6 bases). Trimming took off 3 bases at V and 1 base at J, with 7 bases between the two ends. The germline V gene has CDR1 SGHAT and CDR2 FQNNGV. The CDR3 sequence is 13 residues long. The CDR3 bases are TGTGCCAGCAGCTTTGGACTATCCTACGAGCAGTACTTC. It specifies CASSFGLSYEQYF.

In DNA form, the CDR3 reads TGTGCCAGCAGCTTGTTTACCTCCAGTAATGAAAAACTGTTTTTT. Translated: CASSLFTSSNEKLFF. V usage is TRBV5-8 and J usage is TRBJ1-4; D remains ambiguous. Trimming removed 1 base at V and 4 bases at J, with 11 bases between. This CDR3 has 15 amino acids. Looked up from germline, CDR1 is SGHTS and CDR2 is YDEGEE. Full variable domain (remainder filled in from reference TRBV5-8 and TRBJ1-4): EAGVTQSPTHLIKTRGQQATLRCSPISGHTSVYWYQQALGLGLQFLLWYDEGEERNRGNFPPRFSGRQFPNYSSELNVNALELEDSALYLCASSLFTSSNEKLFFGSGTQLSVL.

The chain combines TRBV7-9 with TRBJ2-3; 11 nucleotides align to TRBD2. The CDR3 sequence is 15 residues long. In germline, CDR1 is SEHNR, CDR2 FQNEAQ (reference sequence). Trimming removed 4 bases from V and 1 base from J; junction bases left unmatched: 1. CDR3 in amino acids: CASSSGLAGTDTQYF. The CDR3 coding sequence is TGTGCCAGCAGCTCGGGACTAGCGGGCACAGATACGCAGTATTTT.

This sequence joins TRBV27 and TRBJ1-4, with 7 positions matching TRBD1. Germline CDR1 reads MNHEY; CDR2 reads SMNVEV (reference sequence). This CDR3 comprises 16 residues. V was pared by 5 bases and J by 3 bases, with 9 bases of the junction left unmatched. The CDR3 reads CASSISRQGPNEKLFF. The CDR3 nucleotides read TGTGCCAGCAGTATCTCAAGACAGGGTCCTAATGAAAAACTGTTTTTT.

This sequence joins TRBV7-9 and TRBJ2-1; no reliable D call. V shed 3 bases and J shed 2 bases, with 14 bases lying between them. CDR1 is SEHNR, CDR2 FQNEAQ, per germline (reference sequence). The CDR3 extends over 16 amino acids. The chain's CDR3 is CASSLGPLSPYNEQFF. The CDR3 nucleotides are TGTGCCAGCAGCTTGGGCCCTCTAAGTCCCTACAATGAGCAGTTCTTC. Together with reference TRBV7-9 and TRBJ2-1, the CDR3 gives the full variable domain: DTGVSQNPRHKITKRGQNVTFRCDPISEHNRLYWYRQTLGQGPEFLTYFQNEAQLEKSRLLSDRFSAERPKGSFSTLEIQRTEQGDSAMYLCASSLGPLSPYNEQFFGPGTRLTVL.

The chain has TRBV7-3 and TRBJ1-1, with 10 bases identical to TRBD1. After removal of 5 bases from V and 3 bases from J, the junction contained 12 bases not matched to a gene. This CDR3 region has 17 residues. The germline gives CDR1 SGHTA, CDR2 FQGTGA. The CDR3, as DNA: TGTGCCAGCAGCCCCAGACAGGGGGCATTCTGGGACACTGAAGCTTTCTTT. This codes for CASSPRQGAFWDTEAFF. The complete variable domain, with remaining parts taken from reference TRBV7-3 and TRBJ1-1, reads GAGVSQTPSNKVTEKGKYVELRCDPISGHTALYWYRQSLGQGPEFLIYFQGTGAADDSGLPNDRFFAVRPEGSVSTLKIQRTERGDSAVYLCASSPRQGAFWDTEAFFGQGTRLTVV.

This clone was recorded only once. The chain uses TRBV27 and TRBJ2-7; 8 nucleotides match TRBD1. The germline CDR1 and CDR2 sequences are MNHEY and SMNVEV (reference sequence). J lost 2 bases, V lost 5 bases, and 8 bases had no gene match. This CDR3 has 15 residues. The CDR3 sequence: CASSRRRDRTYEQYF. The CDR3 bases are TGTGCCAGCAGTCGCCGCCGGGACAGGACCTACGAGCAGTACTTC.

V usage is TRBV18 and J usage is TRBJ2-7, with D maybe TRBD2 (5 bases). Trimming stripped 3 bases from V and 2 bases from J, with 8 bases between. CDR1 and CDR2 (germline): KGHSH, LQKENI. The CDR3 is 13 residues long. The CDR3 loop is CASSPVGAYEQYF. The CDR3 DNA follows: TGTGCCAGCTCACCGGTGGGAGCCTACGAGCAGTACTTC.

The rearrangement links TRBV6-5 to TRBJ1-2, with D possibly TRBD1 on 6 matching bases. Germline values: CDR1 MNHEY, CDR2 SVGAGI. This CDR3 is 14 amino acids long. V was pared by 5 bases and J by 3 bases, with 13 bases between. The CDR3 nucleotides read TGTGCCAGCAGTCAAGGGGGACCCGACTATGGCTACACCTTC. It is translated as CASSQGGPDYGYTF.

The chain employs TRBV11-3 and TRBJ2-7; 7 bases are a match to TRBD1. Trimming cost V 2 bases and J 5 bases; bases outside gene matches: 9. There are 15 residues in the CDR3. Germline CDR1 reads SGHNT; CDR2 reads YENEEA. The CDR3 nucleotides read TGTGCCAGCAGCTTACCGGAAGGGACAGCCCACGAGCAGTACTTC. Residues: CASSLPEGTAHEQYF.

V and J are TRBV7-2 and TRBJ2-7; 7 nucleotides match TRBD2. The V segment lost 1 base and the J segment 7 bases; nucleotides outside the gene matches: 7. Germline values: CDR1 SGHTA, CDR2 FQGNSA. The CDR3 spans 14 residues. The CDR3 spells CASSLGGSSREQYF. DNA for the CDR3: TGTGCCAGCAGCTTAGGCGGGAGTAGTCGGGAGCAGTACTTC.

The chain has TRBV7-8 and TRBJ1-3; D is undetermined. The CDR3 contains 16 residues. Germline-derived CDR1 and CDR2 are SGHVS and FQNEAQ. Trimming removed 2 bases at V and 0 bases at J, with 11 bases between. CDR3 bases: TGTGCCAGCAGCTTAATTGGCGGAAGCTCTGGAAACACCATATATTTT. This translates into CASSLIGGSSGNTIYF.

This clone was counted once. The chain uses TRBV2 and TRBJ2-7; possibly TRBD1 for D (5 bases). The V end lost 1 base, the J end lost 5 bases, and 15 bases lay between the germline ends. Germline V gene sequence: CDR1 SNHLY, CDR2 FYNNEI. CDR3 length: 15 residues. The CDR3 nucleotides read TGTGCCAGCAGTGAAGTTGATGGGGCCCCCAACGAGCAGTACTTC. As protein: CASSEVDGAPNEQYF.